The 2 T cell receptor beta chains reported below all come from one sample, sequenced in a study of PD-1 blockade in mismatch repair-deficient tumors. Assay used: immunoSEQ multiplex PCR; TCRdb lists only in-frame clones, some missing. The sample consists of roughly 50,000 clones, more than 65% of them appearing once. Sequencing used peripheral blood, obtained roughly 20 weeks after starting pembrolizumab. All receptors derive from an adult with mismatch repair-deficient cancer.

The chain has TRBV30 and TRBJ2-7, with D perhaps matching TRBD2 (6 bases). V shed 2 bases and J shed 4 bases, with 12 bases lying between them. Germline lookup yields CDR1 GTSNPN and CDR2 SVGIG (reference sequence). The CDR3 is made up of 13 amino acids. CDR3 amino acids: CAWSNPSVYEQYF. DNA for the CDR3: TGTGCCTGGAGTAACCCTAGCGTGTACGAGCAGTACTTC.

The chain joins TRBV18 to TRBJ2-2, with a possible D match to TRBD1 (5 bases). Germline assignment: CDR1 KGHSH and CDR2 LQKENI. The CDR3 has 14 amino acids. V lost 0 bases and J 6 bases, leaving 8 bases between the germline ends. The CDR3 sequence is CASSPPSRAGELFF. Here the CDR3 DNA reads TGTGCCAGCTCACCACCGTCCAGGGCCGGGGAGCTGTTTTTT.